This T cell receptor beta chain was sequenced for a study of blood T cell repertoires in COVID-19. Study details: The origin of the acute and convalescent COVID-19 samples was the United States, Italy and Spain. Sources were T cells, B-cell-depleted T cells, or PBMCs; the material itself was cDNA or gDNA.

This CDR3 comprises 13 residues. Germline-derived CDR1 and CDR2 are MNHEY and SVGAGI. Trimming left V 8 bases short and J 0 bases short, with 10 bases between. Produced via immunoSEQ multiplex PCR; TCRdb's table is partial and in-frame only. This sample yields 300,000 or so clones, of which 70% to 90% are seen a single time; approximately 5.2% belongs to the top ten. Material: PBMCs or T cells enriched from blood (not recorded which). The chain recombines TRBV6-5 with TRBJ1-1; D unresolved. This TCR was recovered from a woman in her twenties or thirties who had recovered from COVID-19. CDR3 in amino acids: CASAPGLNTEAFF. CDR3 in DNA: TGTGCCAGCGCTCCGGGGTTGAACACTGAAGCTTTCTTT.